The T cell receptor (beta chain) under discussion was sequenced for a study of molecular identifiers for immune sequencing clone quantification. TCRdb reprocessed the PCR reads via MiXCR and lists one record per CDR3 protein. The data hold 15,000 to 20,000 distinct CDR3 sequences, with 20% to 25% observed a single time. This clonotype was picked up many times. Trimming shortened V by 1 base and J by 9 bases, and 10 bases separated the two germline ends. CDR1 is SGHRS, CDR2 YFSETQ, per germline. The CDR3 length is 12 residues. The clonotype originates from a human donor in good health. Some libraries in this study had Jurkat cell RNA spiked in. Source material: naive CD8+ T cells from blood, with Jurkat cell RNA spiked in. Noted subset: FACS-sorted CD8+CD4-CCR7+CD45RA+ naive T cells. This rearrangement joins TRBV5-1 to TRBJ2-5; D unresolved. CDR3 region: CASSLNVRAQYF. The CDR3 DNA reads TGCGCCAGCAGCTTGAACGTACGCGCCCAGTACTTC.